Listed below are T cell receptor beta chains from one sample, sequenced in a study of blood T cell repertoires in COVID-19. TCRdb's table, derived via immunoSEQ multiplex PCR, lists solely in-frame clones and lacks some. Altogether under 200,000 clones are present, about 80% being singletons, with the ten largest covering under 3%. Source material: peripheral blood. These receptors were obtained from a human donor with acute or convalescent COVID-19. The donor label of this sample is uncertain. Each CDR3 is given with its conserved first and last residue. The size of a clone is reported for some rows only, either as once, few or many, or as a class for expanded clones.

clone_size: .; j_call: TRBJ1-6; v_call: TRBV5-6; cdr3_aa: CASSLRTATNSPLHF
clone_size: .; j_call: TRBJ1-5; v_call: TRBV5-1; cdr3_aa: CASSLGQGGEPQHF
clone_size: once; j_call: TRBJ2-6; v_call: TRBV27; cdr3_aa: CASSPWQGGSGANVLTF
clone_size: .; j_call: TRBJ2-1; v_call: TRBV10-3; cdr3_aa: CAISALLGEAGNEQFF
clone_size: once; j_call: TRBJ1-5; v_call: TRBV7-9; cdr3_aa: CASSWREGQPQHF
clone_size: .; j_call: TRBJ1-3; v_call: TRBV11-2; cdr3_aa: CASSLEGMTGGISGNTIYF
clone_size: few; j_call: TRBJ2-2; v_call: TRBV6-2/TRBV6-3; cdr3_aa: CASSASGTGELFF
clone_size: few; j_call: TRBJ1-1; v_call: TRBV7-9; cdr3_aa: CASSPPRVTEAFF
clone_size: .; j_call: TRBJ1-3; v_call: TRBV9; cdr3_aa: CASSVDSDTQGGNTIYF
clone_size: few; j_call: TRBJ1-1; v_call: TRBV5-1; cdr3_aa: CASSLGLTGGSAFF
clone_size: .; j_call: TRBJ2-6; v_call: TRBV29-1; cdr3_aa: CSADLGANVLTF
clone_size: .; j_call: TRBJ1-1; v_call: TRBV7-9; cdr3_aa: CASSPPRGNTEAFF
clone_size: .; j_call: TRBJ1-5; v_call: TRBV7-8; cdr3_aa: CASSVSGTGTTRQPQHF
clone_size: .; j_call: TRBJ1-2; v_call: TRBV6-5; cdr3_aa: CASSLQENYGYTF
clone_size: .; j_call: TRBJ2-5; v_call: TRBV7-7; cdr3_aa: CASSLASLETQYF
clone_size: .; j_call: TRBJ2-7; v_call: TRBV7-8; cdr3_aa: CASSPKGRSGGYEQYF
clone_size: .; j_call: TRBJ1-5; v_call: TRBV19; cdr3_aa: CASSARTDLINQPQHF